This section outlines one T cell receptor (beta chain) sequence together with its context. Losses at the gene ends were 7 bases for V and 3 bases for J; bases not matched to a gene: 9. The germline V gene encodes CDR1 MNHNS and CDR2 SASEGT. The CDR3 has 15 residues. These data come from a study of T-cell memory formation after mild COVID-19. Study information: Each donor largely had its own TCR clusters.

A single record per CDR3 protein comes from TCRdb applying MiXCR to the 5' RACE reads. The sample contains 250,000 to 350,000 distinct CDR3 sequences, around 16% of which appear only once. The origin of this receptor is a man aged 18 to 30 who had mild COVID-19 (a few samples of this study predate the infection). Cell type and time point are not known. The chain combines TRBV6-1 with TRBJ1-5, with 7 bases aligning to TRBD1. Sequencing was done on a sample of PBMCs or a T cell subset sorted from them (not recorded which). CDR3 DNA sequence: TGTGCCAGCACCGAGGGACAGCACTTCAATCAGCCCCAGCATTTT. Amino acid sequence: CASTEGQHFNQPQHF.